What follows are 26 T cell receptor beta chains derived from one specimen sequenced in a study of T cell responses to AZD1222 COVID-19 vaccine (dated by TCRdb to the early 2020s). Libraries were built with the immunoSEQ multiplex PCR assay. TCRdb obtained this table from immuneACCESS and retained in-frame rearrangements with V and J assigned. These tables miss some clones; where compared with another copy, unresolved V genes account for less than half of the shortfall, and the remainder is unexplained. In this sample the table shows some 180,000 clones, 85% to 90% of which occur a single time. The ten largest make up around 5.8% of the sample. The time point label on this specimen signifies: baseline before first vaccination. Specimen: peripheral blood, collected on day 0 of AZD1222 vaccination. These receptors all come from an adult in good health.

The chain couples TRBV6-1 to TRBJ2-7; 10 bases are shared with TRBD1. Trimming at V came to 4 bases and at J to 4 bases, leaving 13 bases not matched to a gene. CDR3 size: 17 residues. In germline, CDR1 is MNHNS, CDR2 SASEGT. The CDR3 reads CASSGRDRGTGAYEQYF. The CDR3 DNA sequence: TGTGCCAGCAGTGGCCGGGACAGGGGTACGGGAGCTTACGAGCAGTACTTC.

V is TRBV3-1 (or the pseudogene TRBV3-2) and J is TRBJ2-1; D unclear. Germline V gene data show CDR1 as LGHDT and CDR2 as YNNKEL (reference sequence). This CDR3 region has 13 residues. The V end was cut by 1 base, the J end by 10 bases, with 11 bases between. CDR3 nucleotide sequence: TGTGCCAGCAGCCAAGGGGGTTCCCGGGAGCAGTTCTTC. Translating it yields CASSQGGSREQFF.

The V and J genes are TRBV5-1 and TRBJ1-3; maybe TRBD1 (5 bases). Trimming removed 3 bases from V and 7 bases from J, with 17 bases in between. The germline gives CDR1 SGHRS, CDR2 YFSETQ. The CDR3 spans 15 residues. CDR3 nucleotide sequence: TGCGCCAGCAGCTCAACGCGGGGCTCGGTCAACACCATATATTTT. Its translation is CASSSTRGSVNTIYF.

The genes are TRBV19 and TRBJ1-5, with 12 bases matching TRBD1. The CDR3 totals 15 residues. Germline V gene sequence: CDR1 LNHDA, CDR2 SQIVND (reference sequence). The trim removed 3 bases at V and 4 bases at J, leaving 1 base unmatched. The CDR3 loop is CASSMGQGANQPQHF. The DNA for the CDR3 is TGTGCCAGTAGTATGGGACAGGGGGCTAATCAGCCCCAGCATTTT. Full variable domain (rest looked up from reference TRBV19 and TRBJ1-5): DGGITQSPKYLFRKEGQNVTLSCEQNLNHDAMYWYRQDPGQGLRLIYYSQIVNDFQKGDIAEGYSVSREKKESFPLTVTSAQKNPTAFYLCASSMGQGANQPQHFGDGTRLSIL.

V is TRBV28 and J is TRBJ1-4; D call uncertain. The CDR3 length is 13 residues. Trimming took 4 bases from V and 6 from J, leaving 9 bases between them. Germline V lookup: CDR1 MDHEN, CDR2 SYDVKM. DNA of the CDR3: TGTGCCAGCAGTTCGGGTCAGGATGAAAAACTGTTTTTT. This codes for CASSSGQDEKLFF.

The genes are TRBV5-1 and TRBJ2-7, with 9 bases aligning to TRBD1. The CDR3 has 14 amino acids. Trimming at V came to 7 bases and at J to 0 bases, leaving 5 bases not matched to a gene. CDR1 is SGHRS and CDR2 is YFSETQ in the germline V gene. CDR3 in DNA: TGCGCCAGCCGGCAGACAGGGGGCTCCTACGAGCAGTACTTC. Its protein product is CASRQTGGSYEQYF.

V gene TRBV7-2 combines with J gene TRBJ2-1, with a tentative D call TRBD2 (5 bases). The germline V gene has CDR1 SGHTA and CDR2 FQGNSA. Between the trimmed V and J ends, which lost 3 bases and 4 bases, there was a span of 25 bases. The CDR3 totals 19 residues. CDR3 residues: CASSLISLRTPSEYNEQFF. DNA of the CDR3: TGTGCCAGCAGCTTGATCTCTTTAAGGACTCCATCTGAATACAATGAGCAGTTCTTC. Full variable domain (missing parts from reference TRBV7-2 and TRBJ2-1): GAGVSQSPSNKVTEKGKDVELRCDPISGHTALYWYRQSLGQGLEFLIYFQGNSAPDKSGLPSDRFSAERTGGSVSTLTIQRTQQEDSAVYLCASSLISLRTPSEYNEQFFGPGTRLTVL.

This clone was counted only a few times. The genes are TRBV7-9 and TRBJ1-2; 8 bases fit TRBD1. The CDR3 extends over 15 amino acids. Germline CDR1 SEHNR, CDR2 FQNEAQ (reference sequence). Trimming removed 3 bases from V and 4 bases from J; junction bases left unmatched: 7. CDR3 bases: TGTGCCAGCAGCTTTCCAGGGGGCGCACTCTATGGCTACACCTTC. Translation gives CASSFPGGALYGYTF.

Comments on this clone: One end of the junction does not line up with germline, which may come from a read error. J is TRBJ1-1 and V is TRBV6-1; TRBD1 agrees at 7 bases. CDR1 is MNHNS, CDR2 SASEGT, per germline. The CDR3 has 13 residues. Here the CDR3 reads CASSDPRVGQPSF. DNA of the CDR3: TGTGCCAGCAGTGACCCCCGCGTGGGACAGCCATCTTTT.

This clone was found a few times. The rearrangement links TRBV7-8 to TRBJ1-2; no clear D. Germline lookup yields CDR1 SGHVS and CDR2 FQNEAQ. This CDR3 has 12 amino acids. V dropped 2 bases and J dropped 8 bases, with 9 bases sitting between them. CDR3 DNA sequence: TGTGCCAGCAGCTTAAGGATTGGGGGCTACACCTTC. This translates into CASSLRIGGYTF.

The chain carries TRBV5-4 and TRBJ2-3; TRBD2 aligns across 9 bases. The ends lost 4 bases at V and 0 bases at J; junction bases unmatched: 6. CDR1 and CDR2 (germline): SGHNT, YYREEE (reference sequence). The CDR3 is 16 amino acids. In nucleotides, the CDR3 is TGTGCCAGCAGCCCTAGCGGGGCATGGAGCACAGATACGCAGTATTTT. It specifies CASSPSGAWSTDTQYF.

This clone appeared a few times. V is TRBV5-1 and J is TRBJ2-1; D perhaps matches TRBD1 (5 bases). The V gene lost 4 bases and the J gene lost 10 bases, with 12 bases spanning the gap. Germline lookup yields CDR1 SGHRS and CDR2 YFSETQ. This CDR3 has 12 residues. CDR3 DNA: TGCGCCAGCAGCGCAGGACACCCAGAGCAGTTCTTC. Amino acid sequence: CASSAGHPEQFF. Together with reference TRBV5-1 and TRBJ2-1, the CDR3 gives the full variable domain: KAGVTQTPRYLIKTRGQQVTLSCSPISGHRSVSWYQQTPGQGLQFLFEYFSETQRNKGNFPGRFSGRQFSNSRSEMNVSTLELGDSALYLCASSAGHPEQFFGPGTRLTVL.

J is TRBJ1-2 and V is TRBV7-9, with D uncertain. From germline, CDR1 is SEHNR and CDR2 FQNEAQ (reference sequence). V was trimmed by 5 bases and J by 2 bases, leaving 9 bases between them. The CDR3 has 13 residues. In DNA form, the CDR3 reads TGTGCCAGCAGCCTAGACGGCAACTATGGCTACACCTTC. Translation gives CASSLDGNYGYTF.

The chain carries TRBV28 and TRBJ2-1; the D is unclear. CDR3 length equals 13 residues. Germline V gene sequence: CDR1 MDHEN, CDR2 SYDVKM. V was trimmed by 7 bases and J by 12 bases, leaving 19 bases between them. CDR3 sequence: CASTETSRWTQFF. Here the CDR3 DNA reads TGTGCCAGCACTGAGACATCTCGCTGGACGCAGTTCTTC.

The rearrangement links TRBV11-1 to TRBJ2-5; no firm D call. The CDR3 contains 11 residues. The germline gives CDR1 SGHAT, CDR2 FQDESV (reference sequence). The V end lost 4 bases, the J end lost 2 bases, and 2 bases lay between the germline ends. CDR3 amino acids: CASSSQETQYF. CDR3 nucleotides: TGTGCCAGCAGCTCACAAGAGACCCAGTACTTC.

The chain links TRBV3-1 (or the pseudogene TRBV3-2) to TRBJ2-5; D is uncertain. The V gene's germline CDR1 is LGHDT and CDR2 YNNKEL (reference sequence). There are 15 residues in the CDR3. Trimming took off 0 bases at V and 5 bases at J, with 13 bases between the two ends. This chain's CDR3 is CASSQDGPSRETQYF. The CDR3 DNA reads TGTGCCAGCAGCCAAGATGGACCCTCCAGGGAGACCCAGTACTTC.

The chain's CDR3 is CSVARGQHEQYF. The CDR3 nucleotides read TGCAGCGTTGCCAGGGGGCAACATGAGCAGTACTTC. This chain links TRBV29-1 with TRBJ2-7, with TRBD1 matching over 8 bases. CDR3 length equals 12 residues. Trimming cost V 4 bases and J 7 bases; bases outside gene matches: 6. Germline V gives CDR1 SQVTM, CDR2 ANQGSEA.

The chain recombines TRBV24-1 with TRBJ2-3, with 11 bases identical to TRBD1. J gave up 2 bases and V 2 bases, and 5 bases lay outside the gene matches. This CDR3 has 17 amino acids. Per germline, CDR1 KGHDR and CDR2 SFDVKD. Here the CDR3 reads CATSDSDRGLFTDTQYF. The DNA for the CDR3 is TGTGCCACCAGTGATTCGGACAGGGGGCTGTTCACAGATACGCAGTATTTT.

This chain joins TRBV3-1 (or the pseudogene TRBV3-2) and TRBJ2-7, with TRBD2 identical over 8 bases. The CDR3 is 15 residues long. Per the germline V gene, CDR1 is LGHDT and CDR2 is YNNKEL (reference sequence). V gave up 1 base and J gave up 5 bases; unmatched junction bases: 7. The CDR3 loop reads CASSQVAGGGNEQYF. CDR3 nucleotides: TGTGCCAGCAGCCAAGTCGCGGGGGGCGGAAACGAGCAGTACTTC.

This rearrangement joins TRBV5-8 to TRBJ2-3, with unresolved D. The CDR3 is 12 residues long. Germline CDR1 is SGHTS and CDR2 is YDEGEE. The germline V and J ends were trimmed by 0 bases and 7 bases, with 6 bases remaining between them. Written as DNA, the CDR3 is TGTGCCAGCAGCTTGGGAGGCTATACGCAGTATTTT. Translated: CASSLGGYTQYF.

This clone occurred once. This chain joins TRBV6-1 and TRBJ2-3, with a weak D call TRBD1 (5 bases). The CDR3 spans 14 residues. Germline V gene lookup returns CDR1 MNHNS and CDR2 SASEGT. The V end lost 8 bases, the J end lost 2 bases, and 14 bases lay between the germline ends. CDR3 DNA: TGTGCCAGCTCTGACAGCCCAAACACAGATACGCAGTATTTT. It is translated as CASSDSPNTDTQYF.

This sequence joins TRBV28 and TRBJ2-3; either TRBD1 or TRBD2 may fit D (6 bases each). In germline, CDR1 is MDHEN, CDR2 SYDVKM. CDR3 length: 15 residues. Trimming left V 7 bases short and J 6 bases short, with 20 bases between. The CDR3 DNA reads TGTGCCAGCATTACGGGGGCAGGGAGCATGGATACGCAGTATTTT. It encodes CASITGAGSMDTQYF.

This chain uses TRBV28 with TRBJ1-2; 7 nucleotides agree with TRBD1. This CDR3 comprises 16 residues. CDR1 MDHEN and CDR2 SYDVKM come from the germline V gene. V lost 6 bases to trimming and J lost 4 bases; unmatched junction nucleotides: 14. As DNA, the CDR3 is TGTGCCAGCAGGCCCCCGACAGGGAGAGGAGGCTATGGCTACACCTTC. The encoded protein is CASRPPTGRGGYGYTF.

This clone has just a few counts. The rearrangement links TRBV6-5 to TRBJ2-7, with a possible D match to TRBD2 (5 bases). This CDR3 comprises 14 residues. Trimming cost V 6 bases and J 2 bases, with 14 bases left between them. From germline, CDR1 is MNHEY and CDR2 SVGAGI. DNA of the CDR3: TGTGCCAGCAGCCTCCACGACGGGACCTACGAGCAGTACTTC. This codes for CASSLHDGTYEQYF.

This clone came up a few times. The rearrangement uses TRBV30 and TRBJ2-7; no clear D gene. CDR1 and CDR2 from the germline V gene are GTSNPN and SVGIG (reference sequence). CDR3 size: 12 residues. The V end was cut by 2 bases, the J end by 6 bases, with 11 bases between. CDR3: CAWSRWGSEQYF. CDR3 nucleotide sequence: TGTGCCTGGAGTCGGTGGGGATCCGAGCAGTACTTC.

CDR3 protein: CASSNGGGDEKLFF. CDR3 nucleotide sequence: TGTGCCAGCAGCAACGGGGGTGGGGATGAAAAACTGTTTTTT. The rearrangement links TRBV21-1 to TRBJ1-4. TRBV21-1 corresponds to a pseudogene. CDR3 length equals 14 residues.